Following are 9 T cell receptor beta chains from one sample sequenced in a study of T cells in Graves' hyperthyroidism and ophthalmopathy. What was amplified from RNA transcripts were TCR beta CDR3 regions. The TCR CDR3 first-round RT-PCR relied on the HTBI primer set. TCRdb used MiXCR to reprocess the multiplex PCR reads, holding one entry per CDR3 protein. This sample has under 400,000 distinct CDR3 sequences, with 15% to 20% found just once. Sequenced: blood. All receptors derive from a woman in her fifties or sixties with Graves' hyperthyroidism.

This clonotype was counted between two and nine times. The chain combines TRBV12-3 or TRBV12-4 with TRBJ2-3; 15 nucleotides line up with TRBD2. This CDR3 has 18 amino acids. Trimming removed 4 bases from V and 5 bases from J; junction bases left unmatched: 10. CDR3 sequence reads: CASSSPPPGLAGGDTQYF. The CDR3 bases are TGTGCCAGCAGTTCTCCTCCTCCGGGACTAGCGGGAGGAGATACGCAGTATTTT.

This clonotype has at least ten counts. This sequence joins TRBV28 and TRBJ1-5; D ambiguous. This CDR3 spans 13 amino acids. Germline V gene lookup returns CDR1 MDHEN and CDR2 SYDVKM. V was pared by 6 bases and J by 3 bases, with 9 bases between. CDR3 in DNA: TGTGCCAGCAGAGACATATACAATCAGCCCCAGCATTTT. As protein: CASRDIYNQPQHF.

The chain uses TRBV9 and TRBJ2-2; tentatively, D is TRBD1 (5 bases). This CDR3 region has 16 residues. The germline V gene has CDR1 SGDLS and CDR2 YYNGEE. V shed 0 bases and J shed 5 bases, with 14 bases lying between them. This chain's CDR3 is CASSVDVTVGTGELFF. CDR3 nucleotides: TGTGCCAGCAGCGTAGACGTGACAGTCGGTACCGGGGAGCTGTTTTTT.

This clonotype came up a few times. The V and J genes are TRBV27 and TRBJ1-6; 7 bases fit TRBD1. CDR3 length: 17 amino acids. Germline CDR1 MNHEY, CDR2 SMNVEV (reference sequence). V trimming: 3 bases; J trimming: 4 bases; junction bases outside the gene matches: 9. CDR3 residues: CASSLVPGGEYNSPLHF. The CDR3 DNA sequence: TGTGCCAGCAGTTTGGTCCCAGGGGGGGAATATAATTCACCCCTCCACTTT.

This clonotype was found a few times. This rearrangement joins TRBV19 to TRBJ1-1, with no clear D. V shed 1 base and J shed 1 base, with 7 bases lying between them. Germline V gene lookup returns CDR1 LNHDA and CDR2 SQIVND (reference sequence). The length of the CDR3 is 14 residues. Written as DNA, the CDR3 is TGTGCCAGTAGTATAGTACAGCCGAACACTGAAGCTTTCTTT. Translation: CASSIVQPNTEAFF.

The chain uses TRBV20-1 and TRBJ1-2, with D perhaps TRBD1 (6 bases). Looked up from germline, CDR1 is DFQATT and CDR2 is SNEGSKA (reference sequence). V shed 1 base and J shed 4 bases, with 10 bases lying between them. This CDR3 is 13 amino acids long. The CDR3, as DNA: TGCAGTGCTAGAGGAGACAGGCCCTATGGCTACACCTTC. Protein product: CSARGDRPYGYTF.

This clonotype came up many times. The J gene is TRBJ2-5, the V gene TRBV7-3; D gene ambiguous. Trimming pared 2 bases from V and 5 bases from J, leaving 12 bases between. Germline V gene lookup returns CDR1 SGHTA and CDR2 FQGTGA. This CDR3 contains 14 residues. Written as DNA, the CDR3 is TGTGCCAGCAGCTTACTGGGTACGGAGGAGACCCAGTACTTC. Amino acid sequence: CASSLLGTEETQYF.

In nucleotides, the CDR3 is TGTGCCAGCAGTTATTCTAGCCTCGGACTAGCGGGAGAGGGAGATACGCAGTATTTT. Translating gives CASSYSSLGLAGEGDTQYF. The chain combines TRBV6-1 with TRBJ2-3; 13 bases are shared with TRBD2. This CDR3 is built from 19 residues. Trimming removed 5 bases from V and 5 bases from J; junction bases left unmatched: 16. From germline, CDR1 is MNHNS and CDR2 SASEGT.

This clonotype has ten or more counts. V usage is TRBV7-2 and J usage is TRBJ2-3; 9 bases fit TRBD2. Germline loops: CDR1 SGHTA, CDR2 FQGNSA. Trimming removed 7 bases from V and 4 bases from J; junction bases left unmatched: 9. The CDR3 contains 15 residues. CDR3 coding DNA: TGTGCCAGCAAGATGACTAGCGGTTTGTCAGATACGCAGTATTTT. Protein product: CASKMTSGLSDTQYF.